This entry is about one T cell receptor beta chain. Its specificity is not known. Germline CDR1 reads SGHDT; CDR2 reads YYEEEE. V was clipped by 4 bases and J by 0 bases, with 14 bases between them. This CDR3 has 15 amino acids. This record comes from a study of shared clonotypes between healthy human individuals. Study-wide results and caveats: Estimated richness values were generally larger in naive subsets than in memory subsets. The authors expected sequencing depth to affect clonotype sharing among donors.

Assay execution proceeded at the deep level. TCRdb keeps only in-frame clones here, not all; method: immunoSEQ multiplex PCR. The repertoire holds 950,000 to 1,100,000 clones, with more than 65% as singletons. The chain joins TRBV5-6 to TRBJ2-7, with D hard to call. Sequencing input: memory CD4+ T cells sorted from blood. Subset of the sample: CD45RA-negative fraction. The TCR originated in a man between 18 and 35 years old in good health. CDR3 region: CASSPNSVFSYEQYF. CDR3 coding DNA: TGTGCCAGCAGCCCAAACTCCGTTTTCTCCTACGAGCAGTACTTC.